These 27 T cell receptor beta chains originate from one sample sequenced in a study of blood T cell repertoires in COVID-19. Sequenced by immunoSEQ multiplex PCR; TCRdb stores in-frame clones only, minus some. The table has around 500,000 clones, 88% seen once; the top ten hold roughly 8%. The sample was PBMCs or T cells enriched from blood (not recorded which). These receptor sequences come from a woman aged 60-75 years who had recovered from COVID-19.

Comments on this clone: Other DNA sequences in this specimen translate into the identical CDR3. The V gene is TRBV5-1, the J gene TRBJ1-2; perhaps TRBD1 as D (6 bases). V lost 0 bases to trimming and J lost 5 bases, with 11 bases between them. CDR1 is SGHRS and CDR2 is YFSETQ in the germline V gene. This CDR3 comprises 14 residues. In DNA form, the CDR3 reads TGCGCCAGCAGCTTGGAGGGGGTTCGATATGGCTACACCTTC. Its translation is CASSLEGVRYGYTF.

V usage is TRBV19 and J usage is TRBJ1-2; TRBD1 agrees at 8 bases. This CDR3 contains 15 residues. After removal of 7 bases from V and 3 bases from J, the junction contained 10 bases not matched to a gene. Germline V gene lookup returns CDR1 LNHDA and CDR2 SQIVND (reference sequence). CDR3 DNA sequence: TGTGCCAGTAACACCGGGACAGGTATCTACTATGGCTACACCTTC. As protein: CASNTGTGIYYGYTF.

The CDR3 DNA reads TGTGCCAGCTCACCAAGGTCTGAGGCACAAGAGACCCAGTACTTC. Protein: CASSPRSEAQETQYF. J is TRBJ2-5 and V is TRBV18; D remains unclear. With 2 bases removed from V and 2 bases from J, the gap between germline ends came to 12 bases. This CDR3 is built from 15 residues. Germline V gene data show CDR1 as KGHSH and CDR2 as LQKENI.

The V call is TRBV28, the J call TRBJ1-5, with a possible D match to TRBD1 (5 bases). This CDR3 region has 15 residues. The V gene's germline CDR1 is MDHEN and CDR2 SYDVKM. Trimming cost V 8 bases and J 0 bases, with 14 bases left between them. The CDR3 spells CASGTAGYSNQPQHF. CDR3 in DNA: TGTGCCAGCGGGACCGCGGGGTATAGCAATCAGCCCCAGCATTTT.

This clone has only one observation. V is TRBV7-8 and J is TRBJ1-6; the match to TRBD1 covers 7 bases. The germline V gene encodes CDR1 SGHVS and CDR2 FQNEAQ. CDR3 length equals 15 residues. V shed 1 base, J shed 10 bases, and the junction held 7 bases outside the gene matches. The CDR3 DNA sequence: TGTGCCAGCAGCTTAGAAGGAGGGGGCAACTCACCCCTCCACTTT. This gives the protein CASSLEGGGNSPLHF. Complete variable domain (other parts from reference TRBV7-8 and TRBJ1-6): GAGVSQSPRYKVAKRGQDVALRCDPISGHVSLFWYQQALGQGPEFLTYFQNEAQLDKSGLPSDRFFAERPEGSVSTLKIQRTQQEDSAVYLCASSLEGGGNSPLHFGNGTRLTVT.

To note about this clone: Other nucleotide sequences in the sample specify the same CDR3. V gene TRBV5-4 combines with J gene TRBJ2-5, with a tentative D call TRBD2 (5 bases). The CDR3 consists of 14 residues. The V and J ends lost 0 bases and 1 base respectively, with 7 bases between them. Germline loops: CDR1 SGHNT, CDR2 YYREEE (reference sequence). The CDR3 loop is CASSLAGSQETQYF. The DNA of the CDR3 is TGTGCCAGCAGCTTGGCGGGGAGCCAAGAGACCCAGTACTTC.

This sequence joins TRBV28 and TRBJ2-2; possibly TRBD2 for D (6 bases). The CDR3 sequence is 17 residues long. The germline V gene encodes CDR1 MDHEN and CDR2 SYDVKM. The germline V and J ends were trimmed by 1 base and 1 base, with 13 bases remaining between them. CDR3 protein: CASSLYPFGGNTGELFF. CDR3 nucleotides: TGTGCCAGCAGTTTATACCCCTTCGGGGGGAACACCGGGGAGCTGTTTTTT.

The chain employs TRBV11-2 and TRBJ1-1; 9 bases agree with TRBD1. This CDR3 is 16 amino acids long. CDR1 SGHAT and CDR2 FQNNGV come from the germline V gene. Germline trimming cut 1 base from V and 6 bases from J; bases unmatched to any gene: 9. CDR3 nucleotides: TGTGCCAGCAGCTTAGCCCAGACAGGGGGAAGGCCTGAAGCTTTCTTT. Protein sequence: CASSLAQTGGRPEAFF.

CDR3 loop: CSASSGSSYNEQFF. The CDR3 bases are TGCAGTGCTAGTAGCGGGAGCTCCTACAATGAGCAGTTCTTC. The V and J genes are TRBV20-1 and TRBJ2-1; 9 bases are a match to TRBD2. Germline values: CDR1 DFQATT, CDR2 SNEGSKA (reference sequence). V lost 3 bases, J lost 0 bases, and 0 bases stayed unmatched. This CDR3 spans 14 amino acids.

The V gene is TRBV27, the J gene TRBJ1-2, with 10 bases matching TRBD1. Trimming removed 6 bases from V and 3 bases from J; junction bases left unmatched: 7. CDR3 length equals 15 residues. Looked up from germline, CDR1 is MNHEY and CDR2 is SMNVEV (reference sequence). CDR3 coding DNA: TGTGCCAGCAGACCGACAGGGGGCCTCCACTATGGCTACACCTTC. It yields the protein CASRPTGGLHYGYTF.

The J gene is TRBJ1-1, the V gene TRBV18; possibly TRBD1 for D (5 bases). The CDR3 length is 17 residues. The germline gives CDR1 KGHSH, CDR2 LQKENI. The ends were cut back, 5 bases at V and 3 bases at J, with 22 bases in the middle. Written as DNA, the CDR3 is TGTGCCAGCTCATCTGACCTTGCTGTCGGGGGGGACACTGAAGCTTTCTTT. Encoded protein: CASSSDLAVGGDTEAFF.

The chain employs TRBV6-6 and TRBJ1-1; D not resolved. This CDR3 has 19 amino acids. Germline V gives CDR1 MNHNY, CDR2 SVGAGI (reference sequence). The V end lost 6 bases, the J end lost 4 bases, and 30 bases lay between the germline ends. For the CDR3, the DNA is TGTGCCAGCAGCTACCAAGCGAGCTACCTTGTCGGTGATGGCACTGAAGCTTTCTTT. Its translation: CASSYQASYLVGDGTEAFF.

The chain is built from TRBV24-1 and TRBJ1-3, with D unresolved. The CDR3 has 16 residues. V was clipped by 4 bases and J by 8 bases, with 20 bases between them. Germline CDR1 is KGHDR and CDR2 is SFDVKD. The CDR3 sequence: CATSDPGKGEKDTIYF. The CDR3 DNA sequence: TGTGCCACCAGTGACCCCGGTAAGGGAGAGAAGGACACCATATATTTT.

V usage is TRBV28 and J usage is TRBJ2-1; tentatively, D is TRBD1 (5 bases). In germline, CDR1 is MDHEN, CDR2 SYDVKM. V was clipped by 7 bases and J by 6 bases, with 16 bases between them. CDR3 length: 14 amino acids. CDR3 amino acids: CASNQAGWGNEQFF. CDR3 sequence (DNA): TGTGCCAGCAATCAGGCAGGGTGGGGCAATGAGCAGTTCTTC.

The chain recombines TRBV28 with TRBJ1-3, with D unclear. V was shortened by 0 bases and J by 6 bases, with 9 bases between the two germline ends. Per germline, CDR1 MDHEN and CDR2 SYDVKM. This CDR3 is 14 amino acids long. The CDR3 here is CASSLWSEENTIYF. The CDR3 nucleotides are TGTGCCAGCAGTTTATGGTCAGAGGAAAACACCATATATTTT.

The chain employs TRBV7-9 and TRBJ1-2; 8 positions agree with TRBD1. Per the germline V gene, CDR1 is SEHNR and CDR2 is FQNEAQ (reference sequence). V gave up 5 bases and J gave up 7 bases; unmatched junction bases: 18. The CDR3 loop spans 17 amino acids. DNA of the CDR3: TGTGCCAGCAGCGCGGAGGGGGACAGGCCGCGCGGGGGTGGCTACACCTTC. It encodes CASSAEGDRPRGGGYTF. The full variable domain, rest sourced from reference TRBV7-9 and TRBJ1-2, is DTGVSQNPRHKITKRGQNVTFRCDPISEHNRLYWYRQTLGQGPEFLTYFQNEAQLEKSRLLSDRFSAERPKGSFSTLEIQRTEQGDSAMYLCASSAEGDRPRGGGYTFGSGTRLTVV.

The rearrangement links TRBV2 to TRBJ1-1, with D possibly TRBD1 on 5 matching bases. The germline V gene has CDR1 SNHLY and CDR2 FYNNEI. The CDR3 runs to 13 residues. Trimming took off 10 bases at V and 5 bases at J, with 17 bases between the two ends. CDR3 in amino acids: CATSWEGRTEAFF. In nucleotides, the CDR3 is TGTGCCACCTCCTGGGAGGGGAGGACTGAAGCTTTCTTT.

This chain's CDR3 is CASSHRLVANTGELFF. The CDR3 DNA follows: TGTGCCAGCAGCCATAGACTGGTCGCGAACACCGGGGAGCTGTTTTTT. V and J are TRBV3-1 (or the pseudogene TRBV3-2) and TRBJ2-2, with D unresolved. Germline loops: CDR1 LGHDT, CDR2 YNNKEL (reference sequence). The CDR3 consists of 16 residues. The V gene lost 3 bases and the J gene lost 0 bases, with 11 bases spanning the gap.

The chain uses TRBV4-2 and TRBJ1-2; TRBD1 is a possible D gene (6 bases). The CDR3 spans 13 residues. V gave up 2 bases and J gave up 9 bases, with 13 bases separating them. Germline CDR1 is LGHNA and CDR2 is YNFKEQ. The CDR3 loop reads CASSQQGYGSYTF. CDR3 nucleotides: TGTGCCAGCAGCCAACAGGGGTATGGAAGCTACACCTTC.

In its sample, this clone was seen a few times. The chain is built from TRBV19 and TRBJ1-2, with 9 nucleotides matching TRBD1. V lost 6 bases, J lost 3 bases, and 11 bases stayed unmatched. Per germline, CDR1 LNHDA and CDR2 SQIVND (reference sequence). CDR3 length: 16 residues. The CDR3 bases are TGTGCCAGTAGCCAGGGACAGGGTCTGATTCACTATGGCTACACCTTC. It specifies CASSQGQGLIHYGYTF.

The chain carries TRBV6-5 and TRBJ1-2; D is ambiguous. The CDR3 totals 12 residues. Per the germline V gene, CDR1 is MNHEY and CDR2 is SVGAGI. Trimming shortened V by 7 bases and J by 1 base, and 7 bases separated the two germline ends. CDR3 nucleotides: TGTGCCAGCATGCGAGTTAACTATGGCTACACCTTC. As protein: CASMRVNYGYTF.

V usage is TRBV6-6 and J usage is TRBJ1-5; D gene ambiguous. V dropped 2 bases and J dropped 6 bases, with 11 bases sitting between them. The germline V gene has CDR1 MNHNY and CDR2 SVGAGI (reference sequence). The CDR3 loop spans 14 amino acids. The CDR3 nucleotides are TGTGCCAGCAGTTACATACCAGTCAGTCAGCCCCAGCATTTT. This sequence encodes CASSYIPVSQPQHF.

J is TRBJ2-2 and V is TRBV12-3 or TRBV12-4; no clear D. Trimming pared 9 bases from V and 1 base from J, leaving 6 bases between. CDR3 length: 12 amino acids. CDR3 region: CASRQNTGELFF. Here the CDR3 DNA reads TGTGCCAGTCGACAGAACACCGGGGAGCTGTTTTTT.

J is TRBJ1-5 and V is TRBV2, with TRBD1 matching over 7 bases. Losses at the gene ends were 7 bases for V and 3 bases for J; bases not matched to a gene: 6. CDR1 and CDR2 (germline): SNHLY, FYNNEI. The CDR3 length is 14 residues. The chain's CDR3 is CASTKGQFNQPQHF. The CDR3 DNA reads as TGTGCCAGCACTAAGGGACAGTTCAATCAGCCCCAGCATTTT. Supplemented by reference TRBV2 and TRBJ1-5, the full variable domain reads EPEVTQTPSHQVTQMGQEVILRCVPISNHLYFYWYRQILGQKVEFLVSFYNNEISEKSEIFDDQFSVERPDGSNFTLKIRSTKLEDSAMYFCASTKGQFNQPQHFGDGTRLSIL.

The chain couples TRBV10-3 to TRBJ1-1, with D possibly matching TRBD1 (6 bases). Trimming stripped 0 bases from V and 5 bases from J, with 13 bases between. Looked up from germline, CDR1 is ENHRY and CDR2 is SYGVKD. The CDR3 runs to 15 residues. In DNA, the CDR3 is TGTGCCATCAGTGAGTCGGGCAGGGGAAGTACTGAAGCTTTCTTT. The encoded protein is CAISESGRGSTEAFF.

V gene TRBV11-2 combines with J gene TRBJ1-2, with D maybe TRBD1 (6 bases). Trimming removed 0 bases from V and 4 bases from J, with 15 bases in between. The CDR3 runs 16 residues. Germline V lookup: CDR1 SGHAT, CDR2 FQNNGV. This CDR3 reads CASSLERGGRIYGYTF. The CDR3 nucleotides are TGTGCCAGCAGCTTAGAGAGGGGGGGACGGATCTATGGCTACACCTTC. The full variable domain, with the rest looked up from reference TRBV11-2 and TRBJ1-2, is EAGVAQSPRYKIIEKRQSVAFWCNPISGHATLYWYQQILGQGPKLLIQFQNNGVVDDSQLPKDRFSAERLKGVDSTLKIQPAKLEDSAVYLCASSLERGGRIYGYTFGSGTRLTVV.

J is TRBJ1-1 and V is TRBV14; 8 nucleotides match TRBD1. Trimming took 4 bases from V and 11 from J; bases not matched to a gene: 18. From germline, CDR1 is SGHDN and CDR2 FVKESK. This CDR3 has 16 amino acids. CDR3 DNA: TGTGCCAGCAGCCGCCAACCCGGGACAGGAAGGACCGTTGCTTTCTTT. Translation: CASSRQPGTGRTVAFF.